These 3 T cell receptor beta chains share one sample of origin, sequenced in a study of T cells in localized non-small cell lung cancer (TCRdb year 2020). The library was made by the immunoSEQ multiplex PCR assay. TCRdb carries this immuneACCESS record with in-frame sequences only. Its versions omit some clonotypes, under half of them owing to an unresolved V gene in the studies checked, with the rest unexplained. Counted in this sample were 25,000 to 40,000 clones; around four fifths of them appeared once. Around 16% of the sample lies in the top ten. Sequenced here: peripheral blood, sampled before any cancer treatment. Receptor source: a male donor at least 60 years old with stage III squamous cell lung carcinoma.

CDR3 coding DNA: TGCGCCAGCAGCGGGACACAGGGGGCAGTGAGGACAGATACGCAGTATTTT. This translates into CASSGTQGAVRTDTQYF. The chain is built from TRBV5-1 and TRBJ2-3, with 9 bases identical to TRBD1. Germline CDR1 and CDR2: SGHRS and YFSETQ. The CDR3 covers 17 residues. The V segment lost 4 bases and the J segment 3 bases; nucleotides outside the gene matches: 12.

The chain carries TRBV9 and TRBJ2-1, with 8 bases identical to TRBD2. The germline CDR1 and CDR2 sequences are SGDLS and YYNGEE. This CDR3 is 20 amino acids long. V was clipped by 0 bases and J by 5 bases; unmatched bases: 19. CDR3 region: CASSVAGRLAGAWGNNEQFF. CDR3 nucleotides: TGTGCCAGCAGCGTAGCTGGCAGGCTAGCGGGCGCCTGGGGGAACAATGAGCAGTTCTTC.

V and J are TRBV11-3 and TRBJ2-7, with no clear D. Trimming shortened V by 1 base and J by 3 bases, and 16 bases separated the two germline ends. The CDR3 is made up of 16 amino acids. Germline lookup yields CDR1 SGHNT and CDR2 YENEEA. CDR3 DNA: TGTGCCAGCAGCTTAGTTGTGAAGGCCCTCCACTACGAGCAGTACTTC. Its protein is CASSLVVKALHYEQYF. Based on the CDR3 plus reference TRBV11-3 and TRBJ2-7, the full variable domain is EAGVVQSPRYKIIEKKQPVAFWCNPISGHNTLYWYLQNLGQGPELLIRYENEEAVDDSQLPKDRFSAERLKGVDSTLKIQPAELGDSAVYLCASSLVVKALHYEQYFGPGTRLTVT.